What follows are 7 T cell receptor beta chains derived from one specimen sequenced in a study of radiotherapy plus CTLA-4 blockade in lung cancer. Sequencing was performed with immunoSEQ multiplex PCR; in TCRdb, only in-frame clones are kept and a portion is missing. The sample lists about 81,000 clones, less than 80% seen once, with around 15% in the top ten. Material: peripheral blood, obtained from a patient treated with radiotherapy plus ipilimumab. The receptors originated from a human donor with non-small cell lung cancer that progressed on radiotherapy plus ipilimumab.

V and J are TRBV5-1 and TRBJ1-6; D call uncertain. Germline CDR1 SGHRS, CDR2 YFSETQ. V shed 5 bases and J shed 6 bases, with 12 bases lying between them. The CDR3 extends over 14 amino acids. The CDR3 loop reads CASRYEGSNSPLHF. As DNA, the CDR3 is TGCGCCAGCAGGTACGAGGGTTCTAATTCACCCCTCCACTTT.

The chain combines TRBV4-3 with TRBJ1-5, with a possible D match to TRBD1 (6 bases). The V gene's germline CDR1 is LGHNA and CDR2 YSLEER. This CDR3 spans 14 amino acids. V was trimmed by 8 bases and J by 4 bases, leaving 15 bases between them. The CDR3 loop reads CASGEGHRNQPQHF. The CDR3 DNA follows: TGCGCCAGCGGAGAGGGACATCGGAATCAGCCCCAGCATTTT.

This clone was seen more than once but under ten times. V gene TRBV28 combines with J gene TRBJ2-7, with 10 bases identical to TRBD2. Trimming took 6 bases from V and 5 from J; bases not matched to a gene: 10. CDR1 and CDR2 (germline): MDHEN, SYDVKM. The CDR3 sequence is 15 residues long. CDR3 in amino acids: CASSPKREGRHEQYF. In nucleotides, the CDR3 is TGTGCCAGCAGCCCGAAGCGGGAGGGCCGGCACGAGCAGTACTTC.

This clone was counted a single time. V gene TRBV29-1 combines with J gene TRBJ2-2, with TRBD1 matching over 7 bases. J was trimmed by 7 bases and V by 6 bases; bases with no gene match: 8. The CDR3 extends over 13 amino acids. Germline lookup yields CDR1 SQVTM and CDR2 ANQGSEA. The CDR3 protein is CSVTGISGGELFF. CDR3 nucleotides: TGCAGCGTGACAGGGATCTCTGGCGGGGAGCTGTTTTTT.

This clone was seen a handful of times. The rearrangement uses TRBV19 and TRBJ1-5, with D maybe TRBD1 (6 bases). This CDR3 is built from 15 residues. V was shortened by 4 bases and J by 6 bases, with 16 bases between the two germline ends. Germline V CDR1 and CDR2: LNHDA, SQIVND (reference sequence). The CDR3 region is CASSRLAGVAQPQHF. Here the CDR3 DNA reads TGTGCCAGTAGTAGATTGGCAGGGGTAGCTCAGCCCCAGCATTTT.

The chain combines TRBV30 with TRBJ1-1; D call uncertain. Trimming took off 2 bases at V and 10 bases at J, with 8 bases between the two ends. This CDR3 is built from 10 residues. Germline loops: CDR1 GTSNPN, CDR2 SVGIG (reference sequence). DNA for the CDR3: TGTGCCTGGAGTACCCGTTTAGCTTTCTTT. Its protein product is CAWSTRLAFF.

The chain combines TRBV6-6 with TRBJ2-1; TRBD2 aligns across 12 bases. The CDR3 consists of 15 residues. Germline V gene data show CDR1 as MNHNY and CDR2 as SVGAGI (reference sequence). Losses at the gene ends were 5 bases for V and 9 bases for J; bases not matched to a gene: 8. The CDR3 reads CASSGASGGGGEQFF. DNA for the CDR3: TGTGCCAGCAGTGGGGCTAGCGGGGGGGGAGGTGAGCAGTTCTTC.